The 27 T cell receptor beta chains in this list originate from one sample, sequenced in a study of T cells of healthy individuals. TCRdb redid the calling of the 5' RACE reads with MiXCR, one entry per CDR3 protein. This sample has nearly 100,000 distinct CDR3 sequences; roughly a sixth occur once, and the top ten carry around 6.5%. Receptors originate from a human donor in good health.

A few counts support this clonotype. The chain has TRBV10-3 and TRBJ2-5, with 7 bases identical to TRBD2. The CDR3 has 13 amino acids. Germline CDR1 and CDR2: ENHRY and SYGVKD. Germline trimming cut 6 bases from V and 4 bases from J; bases unmatched to any gene: 5. In DNA form, the CDR3 reads TGTGCCATCAGCCGTGGGGGGGGAGAGACCCAGTACTTC. Its protein product is CAISRGGGETQYF.

The table lists this clonotype with many counts. The chain uses TRBV5-5 and TRBJ2-1; D not resolved. Germline CDR1 and CDR2: SGHKS and YYEKEE (reference sequence). The CDR3 is made up of 12 amino acids. V dropped 2 bases and J dropped 9 bases, with 9 bases sitting between them. The DNA of the CDR3 is TGTGCCAGCAGCTTAATGGTGCCTGAGCAGTTCTTC. Residues: CASSLMVPEQFF.

This clonotype was recorded at least ten times. The chain has TRBV7-8 and TRBJ2-7; 8 bases map to TRBD1. The CDR3 has 14 residues. V lost 2 bases, J lost 4 bases, and 4 bases stayed unmatched. Per germline, CDR1 SGHVS and CDR2 FQNEAQ. For the CDR3, the DNA is TGTGCCAGCAGCTTAATGACAGGGGAATACGAGCAGTACTTC. It is translated as CASSLMTGEYEQYF.

The chain is built from TRBV7-3 and TRBJ2-1; TRBD2 matches 7 bases. The V gene's germline CDR1 is SGHTA and CDR2 FQGTGA. CDR3 size: 16 residues. Trimming took 2 bases from V and 6 from J; bases not matched to a gene: 10. CDR3 sequence: CASSLRAGDLPNEQFF. The DNA for the CDR3 is TGTGCCAGCAGCTTACGGGCGGGAGATCTGCCCAATGAGCAGTTCTTC.

V is TRBV20-1 and J is TRBJ2-7, with 7 bases aligning to TRBD1. Germline CDR1 is DFQATT and CDR2 is SNEGSKA (reference sequence). The CDR3 contains 13 residues. V dropped 3 bases and J dropped 4; count of bases not matched to a gene: 6. The CDR3 sequence is CSARPGTVYEQYF. The CDR3 DNA reads TGCAGTGCTAGGCCCGGGACAGTTTACGAGCAGTACTTC.

This clonotype turned up a few times. The CDR3 protein is CASSQGGSTDTQYF. In nucleotides, the CDR3 is TGTGCCAGCAGCCAAGGGGGTAGCACAGATACGCAGTATTTT. The V gene is TRBV4-2, the J gene TRBJ2-3; D unresolved. The CDR3 runs to 14 residues. V was shortened by 1 base and J by 0 bases, with 5 bases between the two germline ends. Per the germline V gene, CDR1 is LGHNA and CDR2 is YNFKEQ.

This clonotype turned up a few times. The chain carries TRBV21-1 and TRBJ2-7; TRBD2, the table's D call, was not compared with the DNA. TRBV21-1 is an annotated pseudogene. The length of the CDR3 is 16 residues. CDR3 bases: TGTGCCAGCAGTAAGACAGCACCCTACCGGGCCTACGAGCAGTACTTC. It codes for CASSKTAPYRAYEQYF.

The genes are TRBV6-6 and TRBJ1-2; perhaps TRBD1 as D (5 bases). The germline V gene encodes CDR1 MNHNY and CDR2 SVGAGI (reference sequence). Trimming removed 8 bases from V and 6 bases from J, with 16 bases in between. CDR3 length: 13 residues. DNA for the CDR3: TGTGCCAGCCACGAGGGGTCCGTGGATGGCTACACCTTC. Protein sequence: CASHEGSVDGYTF.

This clonotype was detected many times. The V and J genes are TRBV27 and TRBJ1-1, with D unclear. The V and J ends lost 11 bases and 1 base respectively, with 14 bases between them. In germline, CDR1 is MNHEY, CDR2 SMNVEV (reference sequence). The CDR3 has 13 amino acids. CDR3 sequence: CAVRALKNTEAFF. The CDR3 DNA reads as TGTGCCGTTAGGGCACTTAAGAACACTGAAGCTTTCTTT.

This clonotype has ten or more counts. V gene TRBV5-1 combines with J gene TRBJ1-5; tentative D call: TRBD1 (5 bases). Per germline, CDR1 SGHRS and CDR2 YFSETQ. The CDR3 contains 14 residues. V lost 4 bases, J lost 5 bases, and 13 bases lay in between. The chain's CDR3 is CASSPDGAHQPQHF. In DNA form, the CDR3 reads TGCGCCAGCAGCCCAGACGGGGCCCATCAGCCCCAGCATTTT.

This clonotype was recorded a few times. Here the CDR3 reads CASSVQGRGEKLFF. CDR3 coding DNA: TGTGCCAGCAGCGTACAGGGAAGGGGCGAAAAACTGTTTTTT. The rearrangement joins TRBV2 to TRBJ1-4; D possibly corresponds to TRBD1 (6 bases). CDR1 is SNHLY and CDR2 is FYNNEI in the germline V gene. CDR3 length: 14 residues. Trimming removed 6 bases at V and 8 bases at J, with 16 bases between.

This clonotype was detected ten times or more. The chain uses TRBV7-9 and TRBJ2-2, with 7 bases lining up with TRBD1. The CDR3 runs to 16 residues. The V gene's germline CDR1 is SEHNR and CDR2 FQNEAQ (reference sequence). V lost 6 bases and J lost 0; bases outside the gene matches: 7. CDR3 protein: CASRPLGTANTGELFF. CDR3 nucleotide sequence: TGTGCCAGCAGGCCTCTTGGGACAGCGAACACCGGGGAGCTGTTTTTT. Full variable domain (outside the CDR3, taken from reference TRBV7-9 and TRBJ2-2): DTGVSQNPRHKITKRGQNVTFRCDPISEHNRLYWYRQTLGQGPEFLTYFQNEAQLEKSRLLSDRFSAERPKGSFSTLEIQRTEQGDSAMYLCASRPLGTANTGELFFGEGSRLTVL.

The V gene is TRBV28, the J gene TRBJ2-1; 10 nucleotides align to TRBD1. CDR3 length: 16 amino acids. CDR1 MDHEN and CDR2 SYDVKM come from the germline V gene. V was clipped by 1 base and J by 4 bases; unmatched bases: 4. The CDR3 loop reads CASSLSGQGGYNEQFF. Here the CDR3 DNA reads TGTGCCAGCAGTTTATCTGGACAGGGGGGTTACAATGAGCAGTTCTTC.

V gene TRBV4-1 combines with J gene TRBJ2-7, with 9 bases aligning to TRBD1. The CDR3 has 17 amino acids. Trimming took 0 bases from V and 3 from J; bases not matched to a gene: 9. In germline, CDR1 is MGHRA, CDR2 YSYEKL. The CDR3 sequence: CASSQESGQGFYYEQYF. CDR3 nucleotide sequence: TGCGCCAGCAGCCAAGAAAGTGGACAGGGGTTTTACTACGAGCAGTACTTC.

This clonotype has a count of ten or more. The chain uses TRBV20-1 and TRBJ2-7, with TRBD2 matching 7 bases. CDR1 and CDR2 from the germline V gene are DFQATT and SNEGSKA (reference sequence). This CDR3 comprises 15 residues. Trimming at V came to 0 bases and at J to 0 bases, leaving 5 bases not matched to a gene. The chain's CDR3 is CSARDPWGGSYEQYF. CDR3 DNA sequence: TGCAGTGCTAGAGACCCTTGGGGGGGCTCCTACGAGCAGTACTTC.

There are many counts of this clonotype. The chain employs TRBV20-1 and TRBJ2-7, with 8 bases lining up with TRBD1. V was pared by 6 bases and J by 3 bases, with 4 bases of the junction left unmatched. This CDR3 has 12 residues. Per germline, CDR1 DFQATT and CDR2 SNEGSKA (reference sequence). The CDR3: CSALDRGYEQYF. As DNA, the CDR3 is TGCAGTGCACTAGACAGGGGCTACGAGCAGTACTTC.

The chain has TRBV12-3 or TRBV12-4 and TRBJ1-5; D is ambiguous. Trimming cost V 4 bases and J 2 bases, with 15 bases left between them. CDR3 size: 16 residues. The CDR3 reads CASSYSLGIGNQPQHF. The CDR3 nucleotides read TGTGCCAGCAGTTACTCGTTAGGGATTGGCAATCAGCCCCAGCATTTT.

The chain has TRBV30 and TRBJ2-7; perhaps TRBD1 as D (6 bases). The germline gives CDR1 GTSNPN, CDR2 SVGIG (reference sequence). The CDR3 totals 13 residues. V was cut by 2 bases and J by 4 bases, with 12 bases left in between. As DNA, the CDR3 is TGTGCCTGGAGTCTATCGACAGGTTACGAGCAGTACTTC. Its protein product is CAWSLSTGYEQYF.

This clonotype occurred a few times. The chain joins TRBV7-1 to TRBJ1-4; the match to TRBD1 covers 7 bases. TRBV7-1 is an open reading frame, and its role is uncertain. The CDR3 has 19 amino acids. V was pared by 3 bases and J by 0 bases, with 13 bases of the junction left unmatched. The CDR3 region has the DNA TGTGCCAGCAGCTCTTTTTACAGGGGAACATCAGCAACTAATGAAAAACTGTTTTTT. Translating it yields CASSSFYRGTSATNEKLFF.

This clonotype was counted a few times. This CDR3 is missing its conserved last phenylalanine or tryptophan, likely due to a read error. The chain uses TRBV20-1 and TRBJ2-4; no reliable D call. Germline loops: CDR1 DFQATT, CDR2 SNEGSKA (reference sequence). Between the trimmed V and J ends, which lost 0 bases and 0 bases, there was a span of 9 bases. CDR3 size: 15 residues. CDR3 in DNA: TGCAGTGCTAGAGACGACGGAAAAGCCAAAAACATTCAGTACTTA. Protein sequence: CSARDDGKAKNIQYL.

This clonotype has only a few counts. J is TRBJ2-7 and V is TRBV28, with 13 bases that match TRBD2. Germline V CDR1 and CDR2: MDHEN, SYDVKM. V shed 6 bases and J 2 bases; nucleotides not matched to a gene: 7. This CDR3 contains 16 residues. For the CDR3, the DNA is TGTGCCAGCAGGACCACTAGCGGGGGGGCGCCCTACGAGCAGTACTTC. Its protein is CASRTTSGGAPYEQYF.

The rearrangement links TRBV6-6 to TRBJ2-5, with 16 nucleotides matching TRBD2. Germline CDR1 reads MNHNY; CDR2 reads SVGAGI (reference sequence). J lost 6 bases, V lost 5 bases, and 6 bases had no gene match. The CDR3 has 16 residues. The CDR3 sequence is CASSIGTSGREKTQYF. Here the CDR3 DNA reads TGTGCCAGCAGTATCGGGACTAGCGGGAGGGAGAAGACCCAGTACTTC.

This clonotype was recorded a few times. The rearrangement joins TRBV4-2 to TRBJ2-3; D call uncertain. CDR1 is LGHNA and CDR2 is YNFKEQ in the germline V gene. The V and J ends lost 0 bases and 4 bases respectively, with 11 bases between them. CDR3 length: 15 residues. This CDR3 reads CASSQDYISADTQYF. CDR3 nucleotide sequence: TGTGCCAGCAGCCAAGATTACATCAGCGCAGATACGCAGTATTTT.

Ten or more counts support this clonotype. V gene TRBV7-2 combines with J gene TRBJ1-6, with D unresolved. V gave up 2 bases and J gave up 10 bases, with 6 bases separating them. The CDR3 spans 12 residues. The germline V gene has CDR1 SGHTA and CDR2 FQGNSA. CDR3 DNA: TGTGCCAGCAGCTTACCCCTCTCACCCCTCCACTTT. Residues: CASSLPLSPLHF.

This chain links TRBV6-5 with TRBJ2-7, with TRBD1 as a possible D gene (6 bases). CDR1 MNHEY and CDR2 SVGAGI come from the germline V gene. V lost 6 bases and J lost 5, with 17 bases in between. The length of the CDR3 is 14 residues. The CDR3 region has the DNA TGTGCCAGCAGCCCCTATAGGGGGACGCACGAGCAGTACTTC. Residues: CASSPYRGTHEQYF.

The rearrangement joins TRBV28 to TRBJ2-7; 8 bases line up with TRBD2. With 4 bases clipped from V and 7 bases from J, the junction kept 18 bases outside the gene matches. Germline V gene lookup returns CDR1 MDHEN and CDR2 SYDVKM. The CDR3 contains 17 residues. The chain's CDR3 is CASSSPGTRFGLGEQYF. CDR3 DNA sequence: TGTGCCAGCAGTTCTCCCGGGACTAGATTCGGGCTGGGGGAGCAGTACTTC.

CDR3 region: CASSQGRSGVLETQYF. The CDR3 DNA reads as TGTGCCAGCAGCCAGGGGAGGAGCGGGGTTCTTGAGACCCAGTACTTC. The genes are TRBV11-2 and TRBJ2-5, with a tentative D call TRBD2 (7 bases). Trimming removed 5 bases from V and 5 bases from J, with 21 bases in between. The CDR3 is 16 amino acids. Germline CDR1 SGHAT, CDR2 FQNNGV.